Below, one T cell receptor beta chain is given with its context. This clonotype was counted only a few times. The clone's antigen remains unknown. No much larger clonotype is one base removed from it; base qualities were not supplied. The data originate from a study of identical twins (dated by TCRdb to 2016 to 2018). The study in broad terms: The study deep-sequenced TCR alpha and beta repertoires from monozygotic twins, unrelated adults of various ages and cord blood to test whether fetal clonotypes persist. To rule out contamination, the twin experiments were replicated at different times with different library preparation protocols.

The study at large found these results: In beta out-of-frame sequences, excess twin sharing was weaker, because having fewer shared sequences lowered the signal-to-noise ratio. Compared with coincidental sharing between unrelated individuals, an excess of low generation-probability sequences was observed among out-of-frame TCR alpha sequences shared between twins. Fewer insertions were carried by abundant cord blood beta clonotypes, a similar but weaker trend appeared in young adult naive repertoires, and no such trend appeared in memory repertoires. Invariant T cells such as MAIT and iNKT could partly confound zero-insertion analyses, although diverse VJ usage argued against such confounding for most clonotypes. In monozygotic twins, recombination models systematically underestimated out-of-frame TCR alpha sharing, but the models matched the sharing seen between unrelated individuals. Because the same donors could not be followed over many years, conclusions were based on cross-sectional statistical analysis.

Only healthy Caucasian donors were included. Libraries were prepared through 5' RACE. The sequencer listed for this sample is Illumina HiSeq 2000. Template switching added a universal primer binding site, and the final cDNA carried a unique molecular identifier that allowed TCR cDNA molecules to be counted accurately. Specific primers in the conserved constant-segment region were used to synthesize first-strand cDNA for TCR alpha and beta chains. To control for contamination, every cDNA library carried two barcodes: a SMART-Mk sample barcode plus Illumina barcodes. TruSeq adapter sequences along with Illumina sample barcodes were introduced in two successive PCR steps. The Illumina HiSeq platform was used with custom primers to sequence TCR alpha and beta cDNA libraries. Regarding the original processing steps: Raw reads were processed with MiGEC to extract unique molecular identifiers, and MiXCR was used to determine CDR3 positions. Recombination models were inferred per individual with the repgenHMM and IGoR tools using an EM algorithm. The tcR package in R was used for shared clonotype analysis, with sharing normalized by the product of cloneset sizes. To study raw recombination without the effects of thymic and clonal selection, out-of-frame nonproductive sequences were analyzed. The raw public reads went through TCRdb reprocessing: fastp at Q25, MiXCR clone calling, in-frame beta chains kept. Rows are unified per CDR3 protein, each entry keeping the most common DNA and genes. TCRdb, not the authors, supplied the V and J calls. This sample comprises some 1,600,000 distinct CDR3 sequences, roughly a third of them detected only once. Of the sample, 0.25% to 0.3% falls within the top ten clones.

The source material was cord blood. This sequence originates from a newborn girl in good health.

The CDR3 sequence is CASSEILGISSYEQYF. The DNA sequence is TGTGCCAGCAGTGAAATCCTTGGGATCAGCTCCTACGAGCAGTACTTC. The rearranged segments are TRBV6-1 and TRBJ2-7, with no confidently assigned D gene. CDR1 and CDR2 are read off the germline V gene as MNHNS and SASEGT. The germline ends are 14 bases apart after V is trimmed by 2 bases and J by 0 bases. Including the terminal cysteine and phenylalanine, the CDR3 comprises 16 residues. Only the CDR3 region is kept as DNA, spanning 48 bases read in frame from base 1.